The 17 T cell receptor beta chains reported below all come from one sample, sequenced in a study of cytomegalovirus exposure and HLA in healthy donors. PCR used 60 Vbeta primers and 13 Jbeta primers. Sequenced by immunoSEQ multiplex PCR; TCRdb stores in-frame clones only, minus some. The sample totals some 55,000 clones. The sample taken for sequencing was PBMCs. Receptor source: a young man in good health and CMV-seropositive.

J is TRBJ2-3 and V is TRBV5-1; 7 bases map to TRBD1. Unmatched junction bases numbered 7, after V lost 6 bases and J lost 0 bases. The CDR3 is 15 amino acids. Germline CDR1 reads SGHRS; CDR2 reads YFSETQ. The CDR3 sequence is CASNPDRASTDTQYF. The CDR3 DNA follows: TGCGCCAGCAACCCAGACAGGGCGAGCACAGATACGCAGTATTTT.

The chain couples TRBV9 to TRBJ1-3; 7 bases are shared with TRBD1. The germline V gene encodes CDR1 SGDLS and CDR2 YYNGEE. V lost 4 bases and J lost 4; bases outside the gene matches: 11. The CDR3 contains 16 residues. DNA of the CDR3: TGTGCCAGCAGCCCTCGACAGGGAACCTCAGGAAACACCATATATTTT. Its translation is CASSPRQGTSGNTIYF.

V is TRBV7-9 and J is TRBJ2-7; D perhaps matches TRBD1 (8 bases). The CDR3 is made up of 15 amino acids. V lost 2 bases, J lost 1 base, and 12 bases lay in between. Germline-derived CDR1 and CDR2 are SEHNR and FQNEAQ (reference sequence). The CDR3 DNA reads TGTGCCAGCAGCTTAAACAGGGGGGGATCCTACGAGCAGTACTTC. Protein: CASSLNRGGSYEQYF.

The chain has TRBV6-5 and TRBJ2-7; a weak D match, TRBD1 (5 bases). This CDR3 contains 13 residues. CDR1 and CDR2 from the germline V gene are MNHEY and SVGAGI. Trimming stripped 2 bases from V and 6 bases from J, with 11 bases between. The CDR3 DNA reads TGTGCCAGCAGTTACGGCCAGGGCCGCGAGCAGTACTTC. Residues: CASSYGQGREQYF.

V gene TRBV7-9 combines with J gene TRBJ1-1; D ambiguous. Trimming pared 5 bases from V and 0 bases from J, leaving 16 bases between. Germline lookup yields CDR1 SEHNR and CDR2 FQNEAQ (reference sequence). There are 16 residues in the CDR3. CDR3 amino acids: CASSPVAGPLNTEAFF. CDR3 nucleotide sequence: TGTGCCAGCAGCCCCGTGGCAGGCCCGTTGAACACTGAAGCTTTCTTT.

J is TRBJ1-4 and V is TRBV7-9; D is undetermined. Germline lookup yields CDR1 SEHNR and CDR2 FQNEAQ (reference sequence). The CDR3 covers 15 residues. V was pared by 3 bases and J by 8 bases, with 16 bases between. The CDR3 coding sequence is TGTGCCAGCAGCTTCGGGCTGGGAGGAGAAGAAAAACTGTTTTTT. Its protein is CASSFGLGGEEKLFF.

This chain uses TRBV19 with TRBJ1-1, with D hard to call. Germline V lookup: CDR1 LNHDA, CDR2 SQIVND (reference sequence). This CDR3 has 12 amino acids. V lost 3 bases and J lost 2, with 4 bases in between. CDR3 sequence: CASSMANTEAFF. The CDR3 coding sequence is TGTGCCAGTAGTATGGCAAACACTGAAGCTTTCTTT.

J is TRBJ2-7 and V is TRBV6-5; 8 nucleotides line up with TRBD1. The J segment lost 0 bases and the V segment lost 6 bases, leaving 4 bases of the junction unmatched. Germline assignment: CDR1 MNHEY and CDR2 SVGAGI. The CDR3 extends over 14 amino acids. This CDR3 reads CASRMGQVSYEQYF. CDR3 DNA sequence: TGTGCCAGCAGGATGGGACAGGTCTCCTACGAGCAGTACTTC.

The rearrangement uses TRBV30 and TRBJ2-5; possible D gene TRBD1, 7 bases. The CDR3 consists of 14 residues. V was cut by 4 bases and J by 5 bases, with 17 bases left in between. The germline gives CDR1 GTSNPN, CDR2 SVGIG (reference sequence). CDR3 in amino acids: CAWKNEQGRETQYF. CDR3 coding DNA: TGTGCCTGGAAGAACGAACAGGGGAGGGAGACCCAGTACTTC.

V usage is TRBV2 and J usage is TRBJ2-1; D unclear. The CDR3 contains 13 residues. V dropped 3 bases and J dropped 3 bases, with 6 bases sitting between them. The germline CDR1 and CDR2 sequences are SNHLY and FYNNEI. The CDR3 DNA is TGTGCCAGCAGTGACACAGACTACAATGAGCAGTTCTTC. This sequence encodes CASSDTDYNEQFF.

With respect to this clone: The same CDR3 is also encoded by other DNA sequences in this sample. V is TRBV27 and J is TRBJ1-2; 8 bases fit TRBD1. CDR1 is MNHEY and CDR2 is SMNVEV in the germline V gene (reference sequence). Trimming cost V 5 bases and J 5 bases; bases outside gene matches: 19. This CDR3 is built from 18 residues. The CDR3 reads CASSHTPQGAQASYGYTF. The CDR3 DNA is TGTGCCAGCAGTCATACCCCCCAGGGGGCCCAAGCATCTTATGGCTACACCTTC.

The chain combines TRBV15 with TRBJ2-2; 13 bases align to TRBD2. The CDR3 contains 17 residues. After removal of 4 bases from V and 5 bases from J, the junction contained 7 bases not matched to a gene. Germline CDR1 and CDR2: LNHNV and YYDKDF (reference sequence). The chain's CDR3 is CATSITSGRAGTGELFF. In DNA form, the CDR3 reads TGTGCCACCAGCATTACTAGCGGGAGGGCCGGTACCGGGGAGCTGTTTTTT.

The CDR3 DNA follows: TGTGCCAGCAGCTTAGGCGGGAGTGGGTACAATGAGCAGTTCTTC. Its protein product is CASSLGGSGYNEQFF. This sequence joins TRBV7-3 and TRBJ2-1; 7 bases match TRBD2. Germline values: CDR1 SGHTA, CDR2 FQGTGA. The CDR3 extends over 15 amino acids. With 2 bases clipped from V and 4 bases from J, the junction kept 5 bases outside the gene matches.

This rearrangement joins TRBV6-8 to TRBJ2-3; maybe TRBD2 (6 bases). The CDR3 consists of 19 residues. V was cut by 1 base and J by 2 bases, with 22 bases left in between. Germline V gene sequence: CDR1 MNHGY, CDR2 SAAAGT. The CDR3 DNA reads TGTGCCAGCAGTTACTGGCCTAGCGCGACACCCAAGTTCACAGATACGCAGTATTTT. It is translated as CASSYWPSATPKFTDTQYF.

The rearrangement links TRBV6-5 to TRBJ2-7; D may be TRBD1 (6 bases). V lost 0 bases to trimming and J lost 2 bases, with 11 bases between them. Looked up from germline, CDR1 is MNHEY and CDR2 is SVGAGI. CDR3 length: 15 residues. As DNA, the CDR3 is TGTGCCAGCAGTTACTCCATAGCAGGGGCCTACGAGCAGTACTTC. Its protein is CASSYSIAGAYEQYF.

The chain joins TRBV30 to TRBJ2-5; 9 bases are a match to TRBD2. The CDR3 is 18 amino acids. Per germline, CDR1 GTSNPN and CDR2 SVGIG (reference sequence). The trim removed 0 bases at V and 4 bases at J, leaving 15 bases unmatched. The CDR3 DNA reads TGTGCCTGGAGTGTTTTTAGCGGGAGCTTCGAGAGGGGAGAGACCCAGTACTTC. Protein: CAWSVFSGSFERGETQYF. The full variable domain, rest sourced from reference TRBV30 and TRBJ2-5, is SQTIHQWPATLVQPVGSPLSLECTVEGTSNPNLYWYRQAAGRGLQLLFYSVGIGQISSEVPQNLSASRPQDRQFILSSKKLLLSDSGFYLCAWSVFSGSFERGETQYFGPGTRLLVL.

The chain uses TRBV5-1 and TRBJ1-1; D is unclear. V was clipped by 6 bases and J by 1 base, with 10 bases between them. This CDR3 comprises 13 residues. Germline CDR1 SGHRS, CDR2 YFSETQ. The CDR3 bases are TGCGCCAGCAATGGAGACTGGAACACTGAAGCTTTCTTT. This gives the protein CASNGDWNTEAFF.